These 13 T cell receptor beta chains were sequenced from one sample in a study of T cell repertoires in cytomegalovirus infection. TCRdb reprocessed the reads with MiXCR, giving one entry per CDR3 protein. Here the sample spans around 350,000 distinct CDR3 sequences, around 18% being singletons. The source material was PBMCs. All receptors derive from a human donor in good health (CMV status not recorded). Some clones in this sample may be carry-over from other donors' samples.

The chain recombines TRBV6-6 with TRBJ2-7; D may be TRBD1 (5 bases). Between the trimmed V and J ends, which lost 2 bases and 4 bases, there was a span of 12 bases. The CDR3 spans 14 residues. Germline V gives CDR1 MNHNY, CDR2 SVGAGI (reference sequence). As DNA, the CDR3 is TGTGCCAGCAGTTACGGTTCAGGGAAATACGAGCAGTACTTC. It encodes CASSYGSGKYEQYF.

This clonotype has a count of ten or more. The chain carries TRBV7-8 and TRBJ1-1, with D perhaps TRBD1 (5 bases). Looked up from germline, CDR1 is SGHVS and CDR2 is FQNEAQ. Between the trimmed V and J ends, which lost 0 bases and 5 bases, there was a span of 10 bases. The CDR3 is made up of 14 amino acids. The CDR3 coding sequence is TGTGCCAGCAGCTTAGCGGCAGGGCAGACTGAAGCTTTCTTT. Protein product: CASSLAAGQTEAFF.

This clonotype has a count of ten or more. V usage is TRBV7-2 and J usage is TRBJ2-3; D gene uncertain. The CDR3 runs 13 residues. V lost 8 bases and J lost 0, with 9 bases in between. Germline V gene data show CDR1 as SGHTA and CDR2 as FQGNSA. CDR3 nucleotide sequence: TGTGCCAGCGCTCCGACTAGCACAGATACGCAGTATTTT. This gives the protein CASAPTSTDTQYF.

The rearrangement joins TRBV5-6 to TRBJ1-5; TRBD1 is a possible D gene (6 bases). Trimming removed 1 base at V and 5 bases at J, with 10 bases between. Germline CDR1 reads SGHDT; CDR2 reads YYEEEE. The CDR3 is 14 residues long. The CDR3 reads CASSLWDKYQPQHF. CDR3 coding DNA: TGTGCCAGCAGCTTGTGGGACAAATATCAGCCCCAGCATTTT. The full variable domain, completed using reference TRBV5-6 and TRBJ1-5, is DAGVTQSPTHLIKTRGQQVTLRCSPKSGHDTVSWYQQALGQGPQFIFQYYEEEERQRGNFPDRFSGHQFPNYSSELNVNALLLGDSALYLCASSLWDKYQPQHFGDGTRLSIL.

In this sample, this clonotype turned up a few times. The rearrangement links TRBV20-1 to TRBJ1-2; D is unclear. Germline V gene lookup returns CDR1 DFQATT and CDR2 SNEGSKA (reference sequence). The CDR3 covers 16 residues. Trimming removed 3 bases at V and 8 bases at J, with 25 bases between. The CDR3 reads CSASRAGSGWVGGYTF. The DNA for the CDR3 is TGCAGTGCTAGTAGGGCAGGATCGGGGTGGGTTGGCGGCTACACCTTC.

The rearrangement uses TRBV2 and TRBJ1-3; tentatively, D is TRBD1 (5 bases). Trimming removed 4 bases at V and 0 bases at J, with 13 bases between. The CDR3 is 16 amino acids. In germline, CDR1 is SNHLY, CDR2 FYNNEI. CDR3 loop: CASSGQGVGSGNTIYF. CDR3 DNA sequence: TGTGCCAGCAGTGGTCAGGGTGTCGGCTCTGGAAACACCATATATTTT.

This clonotype was seen repeatedly, ten times or more. The chain employs TRBV7-2 and TRBJ2-3, with 9 bases lining up with TRBD2. The V and J ends lost 3 bases and 7 bases, in that order; junction bases with no gene match: 11. Germline values: CDR1 SGHTA, CDR2 FQGNSA. This CDR3 spans 16 amino acids. DNA of the CDR3: TGTGCCAGCAGCTTCGGCGGGGGGGCCCGGGTAAATACGCAGTATTTT. This translates into CASSFGGGARVNTQYF.

This clonotype has a count of ten or more. This chain connects TRBV6-2 or TRBV6-3 to TRBJ1-6; no clear D gene. This CDR3 is 12 amino acids long. Per the germline V gene, CDR1 is MNHEY and CDR2 is SVGEGT. The V end was cut by 2 bases, the J end by 12 bases, with 8 bases between. In nucleotides, the CDR3 is TGTGCCAGCAGTTACCCCGAGGGACCCCTCCACTTT. Translated, it gives CASSYPEGPLHF.

The gene calls are TRBV5-5 and TRBJ1-6; TRBD1 matches 7 bases. The CDR3 has 16 residues. Germline V gene lookup returns CDR1 SGHKS and CDR2 YYEKEE (reference sequence). Trimming at V came to 3 bases and at J to 7 bases, leaving 10 bases not matched to a gene. As DNA, the CDR3 is TGTGCCAGCAGCTCCCCGGGACAGAACATCAATTCACCCCTCCACTTT. It specifies CASSSPGQNINSPLHF.

This clonotype has only a few counts. This rearrangement joins TRBV29-1 to TRBJ1-1, with a tentative D call TRBD1 (6 bases). CDR1 is SQVTM, CDR2 ANQGSEA, per germline. V was pared by 5 bases and J by 7 bases, with 17 bases between. There are 13 residues in the CDR3. The CDR3 loop reads CSVSGGGPYEAFF. The CDR3, as DNA: TGCAGCGTTAGCGGAGGGGGGCCCTATGAAGCTTTCTTT.

The rearrangement joins TRBV7-6 to TRBJ2-5; perhaps TRBD2 as D (5 bases). The CDR3 is made up of 13 amino acids. From germline, CDR1 is SGHVS and CDR2 FNYEAQ. The V end lost 5 bases, the J end lost 9 bases, and 16 bases lay between the germline ends. The CDR3 bases are TGTGCCAGCAGCCCAAACGGGATTCCCGCCCAGTACTTC. Protein sequence: CASSPNGIPAQYF. Supplemented by reference TRBV7-6 and TRBJ2-5, the full variable domain reads GAGVSQSPRYKVTKRGQDVALRCDPISGHVSLYWYRQALGQGPEFLTYFNYEAQQDKSGLPNDRFSAERPEGSISTLTIQRTEQRDSAMYRCASSPNGIPAQYFGPGTRLLVL.

This clonotype showed up many times. The gene calls are TRBV12-3 or TRBV12-4 and TRBJ1-4, with D possibly matching TRBD1 (5 bases). This CDR3 is 13 amino acids long. V lost 6 bases to trimming and J lost 5 bases, with 10 bases between them. In DNA form, the CDR3 reads TGTGCCAGCAGCTTCAGGGAAAATGAAAAACTGTTTTTT. Encoded protein: CASSFRENEKLFF.

The V and J genes are TRBV4-1 and TRBJ1-1, with D unresolved. The CDR3 sequence is 14 residues long. CDR1 is MGHRA, CDR2 YSYEKL, per germline. Between the trimmed V and J ends, which lost 4 bases and 5 bases, there was a span of 14 bases. CDR3 residues: CASSRNERRTEAFF. In DNA, the CDR3 is TGCGCCAGCAGCCGGAACGAAAGACGGACTGAAGCTTTCTTT.